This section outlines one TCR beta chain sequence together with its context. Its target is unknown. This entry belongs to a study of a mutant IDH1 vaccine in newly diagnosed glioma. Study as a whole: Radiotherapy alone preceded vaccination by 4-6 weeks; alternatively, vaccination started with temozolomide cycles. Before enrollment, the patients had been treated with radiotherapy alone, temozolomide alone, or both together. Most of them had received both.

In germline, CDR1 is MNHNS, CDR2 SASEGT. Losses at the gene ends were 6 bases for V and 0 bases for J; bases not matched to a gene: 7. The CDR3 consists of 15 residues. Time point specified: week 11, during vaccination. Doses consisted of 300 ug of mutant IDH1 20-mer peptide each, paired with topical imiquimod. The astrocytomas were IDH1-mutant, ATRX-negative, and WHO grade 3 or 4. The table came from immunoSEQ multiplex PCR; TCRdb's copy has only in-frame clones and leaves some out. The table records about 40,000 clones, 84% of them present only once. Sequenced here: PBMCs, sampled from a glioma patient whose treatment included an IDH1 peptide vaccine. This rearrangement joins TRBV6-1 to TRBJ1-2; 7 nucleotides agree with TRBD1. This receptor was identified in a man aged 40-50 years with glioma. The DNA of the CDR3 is TGTGCCAGCAGGGACCGACAGGGTTCTAACTATGGCTACACCTTC. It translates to CASRDRQGSNYGYTF.